At least ten counts were recorded for the clone carrying this TCR beta chain. This entry belongs to a study of early T cells in non-severe SARS-CoV-2 infection. The wider study: Sequencing of unsorted whole blood was done on bulk RNA, leaving chains unpaired.

TCRdb independently ran MiXCR on the 5' RACE reads; one entry per CDR3 protein. The data contain over 50,000 distinct CDR3 sequences, 10% to 12% of them seen just once; the ten biggest clones take up about 1.5%. CDR3 size: 15 residues. V was clipped by 5 bases and J by 4 bases; unmatched bases: 11. In germline, CDR1 is DFQATT, CDR2 SNEGSKA (reference sequence). The chain recombines TRBV20-1 with TRBJ2-1, with TRBD1 identical over 7 bases. The clonotype was recovered from an adult who was a healthcare worker with PCR-confirmed SARS-CoV-2 infection or an uninfected control (not recorded which). The material sequenced was whole blood. CDR3 sequence: CSASTHRGKYNEQFF. CDR3 sequence (DNA): TGCAGTGCTTCGACGCACAGGGGAAAATACAATGAGCAGTTCTTC.